The source of this T cell receptor (beta chain) is a study of CD8+CD57+ T cells in acquired aplastic anemia. In the study overall: Sorted CD4+ and CD8+ cells gave a mean 3.2 ug DNA, range roughly 0.19 to 27.4 ug.

This CDR3 region has 13 residues. Germline loops: CDR1 KGHDR, CDR2 SFDVKD. V lost 6 bases and J 4 bases, leaving 9 bases between the germline ends. The sequenced patients had an expansion of CD8+CD57+ cells seen by flow cytometry. Blood came from patients not yet given any therapy. Genomic DNA, the template, was used for profiling of the TCR beta VDJ and CDR3. TCRdb recomputed calls from the reads with MiXCR, one row per CDR3 protein. The table records roughly 170,000 distinct CDR3 sequences, 45% to 60% of them present only once. V is TRBV24-1 and J is TRBJ2-1; no definite D call. Sequencing used sorted CD4+, CD8+, or CD8+CD57+ T cells (not recorded which) from PBMCs. The source of this sequence is a human donor with aplastic anemia. CDR3 bases: TGTGCCACCAGTCCACGTTTATACAATGAGCAGTTCTTC. It is translated as CATSPRLYNEQFF.